The 21 T cell receptor beta chains in this list originate from one sample, sequenced in a study of blood T cell repertoires in COVID-19. TCRdb's table, derived via immunoSEQ multiplex PCR, lists solely in-frame clones and lacks some. The sample has roughly 80,000 clones; 80% to 90% are singletons. Sequenced material: peripheral blood. These TCRs come from a man aged 45-65 years with active COVID-19.

Note on this clone: The same CDR3 also results from other DNA sequences found in this sample. The chain recombines TRBV28 with TRBJ2-5; D not resolved. In germline, CDR1 is MDHEN, CDR2 SYDVKM. V lost 2 bases and J lost 5, with 3 bases in between. CDR3 length: 11 residues. The DNA of the CDR3 is TGTGCCAGCAGTTTACGGGAGACCCAGTACTTC. This codes for CASSLRETQYF.

The V call is TRBV4-3, the J call TRBJ2-4, with D maybe TRBD1 (6 bases). With 4 bases removed from V and 6 bases from J, the gap between germline ends came to 25 bases. There are 18 residues in the CDR3. Germline V lookup: CDR1 LGHNA, CDR2 YSLEER. CDR3 in DNA: TGCGCCAGCAGCCTACCTTTATGGCAGGGGAAGTTGAGAAACATTCAGTACTTC. Its translation: CASSLPLWQGKLRNIQYF.

The chain employs TRBV6-1 and TRBJ1-1; D is ambiguous. This CDR3 contains 14 residues. With 2 bases removed from V and 3 bases from J, the gap between germline ends came to 10 bases. Germline lookup yields CDR1 MNHNS and CDR2 SASEGT. The CDR3 nucleotides read TGTGCCAGCAGTGAAACTCCCCCGGACACTGAAGCTTTCTTT. The encoded protein is CASSETPPDTEAFF.

The chain employs TRBV5-4 and TRBJ1-1, with unresolved D. The CDR3 is made up of 14 amino acids. Germline V CDR1 and CDR2: SGHNT, YYREEE (reference sequence). V lost 0 bases, J lost 3 bases, and 9 bases lay in between. The DNA for the CDR3 is TGTGCCAGCAGCTTGGACTCTCGGGACACTGAAGCTTTCTTT. It codes for CASSLDSRDTEAFF.

The gene calls are TRBV7-9 and TRBJ2-4; TRBD1 aligns across 8 bases. Germline V gene lookup returns CDR1 SEHNR and CDR2 FQNEAQ (reference sequence). The CDR3 length is 16 residues. Trimming removed 5 bases from V and 1 base from J; junction bases left unmatched: 7. This CDR3 reads CASSPRTGHAKNIQYF. As DNA, the CDR3 is TGTGCCAGCAGCCCCCGGACAGGGCATGCCAAAAACATTCAGTACTTC.

The chain is built from TRBV4-3 and TRBJ2-7; D gene uncertain. Trimming took off 0 bases at V and 8 bases at J, with 26 bases between the two ends. CDR3 length equals 18 residues. Germline-derived CDR1 and CDR2 are LGHNA and YSLEER. The CDR3: CASSQDGPLAPYPTKQYF. The CDR3 region has the DNA TGCGCCAGCAGCCAAGATGGGCCCCTGGCCCCCTATCCTACCAAGCAGTACTTC.

The sample holds one count of this clone. The J gene is TRBJ2-2, the V gene TRBV9; 11 bases fit TRBD2. Germline V gene lookup returns CDR1 SGDLS and CDR2 YYNGEE. V was clipped by 3 bases and J by 6 bases; unmatched bases: 13. This CDR3 comprises 18 residues. CDR3 amino acids: CASSAFRLAGRDPGELFF. The DNA of the CDR3 is TGTGCCAGCAGCGCTTTTCGACTAGCGGGACGCGACCCCGGGGAGCTGTTTTTT.

This rearrangement joins TRBV18 to TRBJ2-5; 7 bases agree with TRBD2. With 3 bases clipped from V and 3 bases from J, the junction kept 7 bases outside the gene matches. CDR1 KGHSH and CDR2 LQKENI come from the germline V gene. CDR3 length: 15 residues. The CDR3 bases are TGTGCCAGCTCACCGGTACTAGCGATAAAAGAGACCCAGTACTTC. Protein product: CASSPVLAIKETQYF. Full variable domain (rest looked up from reference TRBV18 and TRBJ2-5): NAGVMQNPRHLVRRRGQEARLRCSPMKGHSHVYWYRQLPEEGLKFMVYLQKENIIDESGMPKERFSAEFPKEGPSILRIQQVVRGDSAAYFCASSPVLAIKETQYFGPGTRLLVL.

The V and J genes are TRBV3-1 (or the pseudogene TRBV3-2) and TRBJ2-7, with 7 bases aligning to TRBD2. This CDR3 comprises 14 residues. V lost 1 base to trimming and J lost 6 bases; unmatched junction nucleotides: 6. Germline V gives CDR1 LGHDT, CDR2 YNNKEL (reference sequence). The CDR3 nucleotides are TGTGCCAGCAGCCAAGGGCGGGAGAGGGGCGAGCAGTACTTC. Translated: CASSQGRERGEQYF.

V usage is TRBV4-2 and J usage is TRBJ1-4, with D perhaps TRBD1 (5 bases). Germline loops: CDR1 LGHNA, CDR2 YNFKEQ. Trimming took 2 bases from V and 10 from J, leaving 17 bases between them. The CDR3 runs 15 residues. The CDR3: CASSQLGDSGGKLFF. CDR3 nucleotides: TGTGCCAGCAGCCAACTAGGGGACTCTGGGGGAAAACTGTTTTTT.

Only one count was recorded for this clone. The chain joins TRBV30 to TRBJ1-1; D possibly corresponds to TRBD1 (6 bases). Trimming stripped 6 bases from V and 4 bases from J, with 21 bases between. There are 15 residues in the CDR3. The germline CDR1 and CDR2 sequences are GTSNPN and SVGIG (reference sequence). The CDR3 sequence is CACRKGGTGGTEAFF. Here the CDR3 DNA reads TGTGCCTGCCGGAAGGGGGGCACGGGGGGCACTGAAGCTTTCTTT.

V and J are TRBV28 and TRBJ2-7; TRBD1 agrees at 7 bases. Germline CDR1 and CDR2: MDHEN and SYDVKM. This CDR3 contains 13 residues. V dropped 5 bases and J dropped 7; count of bases not matched to a gene: 8. CDR3 residues: CASSRQGPGEQYF. The CDR3 DNA is TGTGCCAGCAGTAGACAGGGTCCAGGTGAGCAGTACTTC.

This chain links TRBV7-9 with TRBJ1-1; perhaps TRBD1 as D (5 bases). This CDR3 region has 14 residues. Trimming removed 0 bases at V and 4 bases at J, with 9 bases between. Per the germline V gene, CDR1 is SEHNR and CDR2 is FQNEAQ (reference sequence). CDR3 in amino acids: CASSLAGGGTEAFF. The CDR3 nucleotides are TGTGCCAGCAGCTTAGCTGGGGGAGGCACTGAAGCTTTCTTT.

The chain combines TRBV20-1 with TRBJ2-1; 9 bases map to TRBD1. The CDR3 contains 17 residues. The germline V gene encodes CDR1 DFQATT and CDR2 SNEGSKA (reference sequence). V shed 5 bases and J 3 bases; nucleotides not matched to a gene: 14. The CDR3 nucleotides read TGCAGTGCTCGTGACCCTAAGGACAGGGGCTACTACAATGAGCAGTTCTTC. Translated: CSARDPKDRGYYNEQFF.

This clone has more than one count but fewer than ten. The rearrangement links TRBV24-1 to TRBJ1-6; the D gene is possibly TRBD1 (6 bases). Trimming removed 11 bases at V and 0 bases at J, with 13 bases between. The germline V gene encodes CDR1 KGHDR and CDR2 SFDVKD. The CDR3 is 15 amino acids. The CDR3 DNA reads TGTGCCATGGACAGCCCGAGCTCCTATAATTCACCCCTCCACTTT. Its protein product is CAMDSPSSYNSPLHF.

The rearrangement joins TRBV6-6 to TRBJ2-7, with D possibly being TRBD1 (5 bases). This CDR3 region has 12 residues. Germline V CDR1 and CDR2: MNHNY, SVGAGI (reference sequence). V was pared by 5 bases and J by 4 bases, with 9 bases between. The CDR3 region is CASSPTAYEQYF. CDR3 nucleotides: TGTGCCAGCAGTCCGACAGCATACGAGCAGTACTTC.

This chain uses TRBV9 with TRBJ1-3, with D maybe TRBD1 (6 bases). The CDR3 consists of 15 residues. V shed 4 bases and J shed 0 bases, with 11 bases lying between them. Looked up from germline, CDR1 is SGDLS and CDR2 is YYNGEE. This CDR3 is CASSPDSHSGNTIYF. The CDR3 DNA is TGTGCCAGCAGCCCGGACAGTCACTCTGGAAACACCATATATTTT.

This rearrangement joins TRBV27 to TRBJ2-1, with 9 bases lining up with TRBD2. Trimming removed 5 bases from V and 1 base from J; junction bases left unmatched: 9. This CDR3 has 17 amino acids. Germline CDR1 is MNHEY and CDR2 is SMNVEV (reference sequence). The CDR3: CASSPSRAGGSYNEQFF. As DNA, the CDR3 is TGTGCCAGCAGTCCCTCGAGGGCGGGGGGGTCCTACAATGAGCAGTTCTTC.

The chain is built from TRBV5-8 and TRBJ2-3; no reliable D call. Deletions cut 4 bases from V and 3 bases from J, with 15 bases between. The length of the CDR3 is 15 residues. Germline CDR1 and CDR2: SGHTS and YDEGEE. The CDR3 sequence is CASSPRATRTDTQYF. The CDR3 nucleotides read TGTGCCAGCAGCCCGCGTGCGACACGGACAGATACGCAGTATTTT.

The CDR3 nucleotides read TGCGCCAGCAGCCCCTCCCCGACTAATGAAAAACTGTTTTTT. Amino acid sequence: CASSPSPTNEKLFF. The chain recombines TRBV4-1 with TRBJ1-4; no firm D call. Germline CDR1 is MGHRA and CDR2 is YSYEKL. With 4 bases removed from V and 2 bases from J, the gap between germline ends came to 8 bases. The CDR3 has 14 amino acids.

The genes are TRBV6-2 or TRBV6-3 and TRBJ1-5; 11 bases fit TRBD1. Germline values: CDR1 MNHEY, CDR2 SVGEGT. The CDR3 has 18 residues. Trimming at V came to 5 bases and at J to 4 bases, leaving 13 bases not matched to a gene. The CDR3 DNA reads as TGTGCCAGCAGTCGCTTACATGGACAGGGGGCAAGGAATCAGCCCCAGCATTTT. It codes for CASSRLHGQGARNQPQHF.